The clone carrying this T cell receptor beta chain has at least ten counts. Its cognate antigen is unknown. In the original workflow: In papillary thyroid cancer, a distant-metastasis classifier was built using CDR3 differences across clinicopathological groups. Through MiXCR, TCRdb re-clonotyped the PCR reads. These V and J calls rely on TCRdb rather than the paper's analysis. The profile shows tens of thousands of clones, around 9.9% of them singletons. Germline V gives CDR1 LGHNA, CDR2 YNFKEQ. With V trimmed by 7 bases and J by 3 bases, 10 bases remained unmatched. The CDR3 is 17 residues long. This entry belongs to a study of metastatic and nonmetastatic thyroid tumors. The overall study: Malignant thyroid and benign thyroid patients provided blood and tumor or nodule tissue whose repertoires were compared.

Not a single patient had been given any form of treatment at any point before undergoing thyroid surgery. Findings of the study overall: For both blood and tumor, malignant thyroid tumors reportedly showed significantly higher TCR beta diversity than benign nodules did.

The V call is TRBV4-2, the J call TRBJ2-7, with TRBD2 matching over 15 bases. The sample was blood. This TCR was sampled from a female donor with papillary thyroid cancer or a benign thyroid nodule (not recorded which). Some clones in this sample may be carry-over from other donors' samples. For the CDR3, the DNA is TGTGCCAGCACGGCCGGGACTAGCGGGAGGAAAGACTACGAGCAGTACTTC. Translating it yields CASTAGTSGRKDYEQYF.